Following are 15 T cell receptor beta chains from one sample sequenced in a study of blood T cell repertoires in COVID-19. The protocol was immunoSEQ multiplex PCR, while the TCRdb copy is restricted to in-frame clones and leaves out a portion. This repertoire shows some 19,000 clones, roughly 85% found once; its top ten account for more than 55%. Sequencing was carried out using peripheral blood. These receptors were obtained from a man older than 75 with acute or convalescent COVID-19.

This clone was recorded only once. This rearrangement joins TRBV27 to TRBJ2-2, with unresolved D. This CDR3 is built from 12 residues. V was pared by 2 bases and J by 9 bases, with 7 bases between. Looked up from germline, CDR1 is MNHEY and CDR2 is SMNVEV (reference sequence). The CDR3 protein is CASSLNGRELFF. The CDR3 DNA sequence: TGTGCCAGCAGTTTAAATGGCCGGGAGCTGTTTTTT.

Here the CDR3 DNA reads TGTGCCAGCAGTCAGGGGAGCACTGAAGCTTTCTTT. Protein sequence: CASSQGSTEAFF. V usage is TRBV7-9 and J usage is TRBJ1-1, with a weak D call TRBD1 (6 bases). Germline CDR1 SEHNR, CDR2 FQNEAQ (reference sequence). The CDR3 is 12 amino acids. V was cut by 6 bases and J by 4 bases, with 9 bases left in between.

The chain combines TRBV11-1 with TRBJ2-5; 12 positions agree with TRBD1. CDR1 and CDR2 (germline): SGHAT, FQDESV (reference sequence). V was clipped by 4 bases and J by 5 bases; unmatched bases: 8. CDR3 size: 16 residues. CDR3 nucleotide sequence: TGTGCCAGCAGCTACCGGGACAGGGGGCTTGGTGAGACCCAGTACTTC. Its protein is CASSYRDRGLGETQYF.

The rearrangement joins TRBV10-3 to TRBJ2-1, with 9 bases aligning to TRBD2. The V and J ends lost 6 bases and 2 bases, in that order; junction bases with no gene match: 2. Germline-derived CDR1 and CDR2 are ENHRY and SYGVKD. The CDR3 runs to 14 residues. CDR3 DNA sequence: TGTGCCATCAGGGGCGGGGGGGCCTACAATGAGCAGTTCTTC. Translation gives CAIRGGGAYNEQFF.

Worth noting for this clone: Additional DNA sequences in this sample encode the identical CDR3. The genes are TRBV18 and TRBJ1-1; D possibly corresponds to TRBD1 (5 bases). Looked up from germline, CDR1 is KGHSH and CDR2 is LQKENI. This CDR3 is built from 16 residues. The ends were cut back, 3 bases at V and 1 base at J, with 15 bases in the middle. CDR3 sequence reads: CASSPMGGQENTEAFF. In nucleotides, the CDR3 is TGTGCCAGCTCACCGATGGGTGGACAAGAGAACACTGAAGCTTTCTTT.

The chain joins TRBV19 to TRBJ2-5; 8 bases line up with TRBD1. CDR1 LNHDA and CDR2 SQIVND come from the germline V gene (reference sequence). The CDR3 runs 15 residues. With 4 bases clipped from V and 5 bases from J, the junction kept 9 bases outside the gene matches. CDR3 nucleotide sequence: TGTGCCAGTAGTACCGGGACAGGTACCGGGGAGACCCAGTACTTC. It yields the protein CASSTGTGTGETQYF.

The chain uses TRBV7-2 and TRBJ2-3; the D is unclear. The CDR3 has 17 residues. Germline V gene data show CDR1 as SGHTA and CDR2 as FQGNSA. Trimming took 4 bases from V and 4 from J, leaving 21 bases between them. CDR3 bases: TGTGCCAGCAGCTCCCCCACCGGGTCGATCGGTGCAGATACGCAGTATTTT. This gives the protein CASSSPTGSIGADTQYF.

The gene calls are TRBV4-3 and TRBJ1-1; no clear D gene. The V end was cut by 1 base, the J end by 7 bases, with 7 bases between. CDR3 length: 12 residues. CDR1 is LGHNA, CDR2 YSLEER, per germline. The CDR3 sequence is CASSQVKSEAFF. DNA of the CDR3: TGCGCCAGCAGCCAAGTTAAGAGTGAAGCTTTCTTT.

The chain uses TRBV9 and TRBJ1-4; no reliable D call. This CDR3 is built from 15 residues. V lost 1 base, J lost 5 bases, and 12 bases lay in between. Germline V CDR1 and CDR2: SGDLS, YYNGEE. CDR3 coding DNA: TGTGCCAGCAGCGTATCGGTCCAGGTGAATGAAAAACTGTTTTTT. As protein: CASSVSVQVNEKLFF.

The chain joins TRBV10-1 to TRBJ1-2; no firm D call. Germline lookup yields CDR1 WNHNN and CDR2 SYGVQD (reference sequence). The CDR3 loop spans 16 amino acids. The CDR3 region has the DNA TGCCCAGCAGTTCAGGTGAAGATCGCGAAGACCTATGGCTACACCTTC. This encodes CPAVQVKIAKTYGYTF.

The V and J genes are TRBV3-1 (or the pseudogene TRBV3-2) and TRBJ2-7, with D maybe TRBD1 (6 bases). Germline CDR1 LGHDT, CDR2 YNNKEL (reference sequence). Trimming cost V 1 base and J 2 bases, with 15 bases left between them. The CDR3 sequence is 16 residues long. The CDR3 region is CASSQGVTAGAYEQYF. The CDR3 DNA reads TGTGCCAGCAGCCAAGGGGTGACGGCAGGGGCCTACGAGCAGTACTTC.

V gene TRBV28 combines with J gene TRBJ1-5, with a weak D call TRBD1 (6 bases). The CDR3 has 16 residues. V shed 3 bases and J shed 4 bases, with 16 bases lying between them. Germline CDR1 reads MDHEN; CDR2 reads SYDVKM. CDR3 in amino acids: CASSFYRDTRNQPQHF. In DNA form, the CDR3 reads TGTGCCAGCAGTTTTTACCGGGACACGAGGAATCAGCCCCAGCATTTT.

The V call is TRBV28, the J call TRBJ1-2; D gene ambiguous. Germline V gives CDR1 MDHEN, CDR2 SYDVKM. The V gene lost 2 bases and the J gene lost 5 bases, with 12 bases spanning the gap. The CDR3 sequence is 14 residues long. Written as DNA, the CDR3 is TGTGCCAGCAGTTTAGCTACAGCTTATTATGGCTACACCTTC. Translated: CASSLATAYYGYTF.

V is TRBV6-5 and J is TRBJ1-5; 7 bases map to TRBD1. This CDR3 region has 15 residues. V dropped 5 bases and J dropped 8; count of bases not matched to a gene: 12. Germline CDR1 MNHEY, CDR2 SVGAGI. The CDR3 region is CASSPTGVPGEPQHF. The CDR3 DNA sequence: TGTGCCAGCAGTCCTACAGGGGTCCCAGGGGAGCCCCAGCATTTT.

The genes are TRBV18 and TRBJ1-3; 7 positions match TRBD1. This CDR3 is built from 15 residues. The V and J ends lost 3 bases and 8 bases, in that order; junction bases with no gene match: 10. Germline values: CDR1 KGHSH, CDR2 LQKENI. This CDR3 reads CASSPNSTGLYTIYF. As DNA, the CDR3 is TGTGCCAGCTCACCGAACTCGACAGGGTTGTACACCATATATTTT.